The rows below give T cell receptor beta chains drawn from one sample of a study of shared T cell receptors in the human thymus. Assay used: immunoSEQ multiplex PCR; TCRdb lists only in-frame clones, some missing. Seen here are hundreds of thousands of clones, about four fifths observed once, and the top ten hold roughly 0.013%. The data also belong to a second study, concerning human thymus T cells.

Sequencing was performed on thymocytes. The receptors derive from a boy less than two years old with a congenital heart defect. Both conserved end residues are part of each CDR3. Fields, in order: CDR3 protein, CDR3 DNA, D gene, J gene, clone size, V gene. The D gene is left open where the match is weak. Part of the rows lack a size; the others show once, few, many or a class for expanded clones.

CDR3 protein: CASSPGLAGGDTQYF; CDR3 DNA: TGCGCCAGCAGCCCCGGCCTAGCGGGGGGGGATACGCAGTATTTT; D gene: TRBD2; J gene: TRBJ2-3; clone size: -; V gene: TRBV4-3
CDR3 protein: CASSPQGRQGAHYGYTF; CDR3 DNA: TGTGCCAGCTCACCACAAGGGAGACAGGGGGCGCACTATGGCTACACCTTC; D gene: TRBD1; J gene: TRBJ1-2; clone size: -; V gene: TRBV18
CDR3 protein: CASSLRGFVGNQPQHF; CDR3 DNA: TGTGCCAGTAGTCTCAGGGGGTTTGTTGGTAATCAGCCCCAGCATTTT; D gene: TRBD1; J gene: TRBJ1-5; clone size: -; V gene: TRBV19
CDR3 protein: CASSSTLDRRAETQYF; CDR3 DNA: TGTGCCAGCAGCTCTACTCTCGACCGGAGGGCGGAGACCCAGTACTTC; D gene: -; J gene: TRBJ2-5; clone size: -; V gene: TRBV11-2
CDR3 protein: CASSPTTSGSYHEQYF; CDR3 DNA: TGTGCCAGCTCACCGACGACTAGCGGGAGTTACCACGAGCAGTACTTC; D gene: TRBD2; J gene: TRBJ2-7; clone size: -; V gene: TRBV18
CDR3 protein: CASRGGLRDGRYEQYF; CDR3 DNA: TGTGCCAGCCGCGGGGGCCTCCGGGACGGCCGCTACGAGCAGTACTTC; D gene: -; J gene: TRBJ2-7; clone size: few; V gene: TRBV11-2
CDR3 protein: CASSLELRSSYEQYF; CDR3 DNA: TGTGCCAGCAGCTTAGAGTTGAGGAGCTCCTACGAGCAGTACTTC; D gene: -; J gene: TRBJ2-7; clone size: once; V gene: TRBV7-2
CDR3 protein: CSARAPGSEYF; CDR3 DNA: TGCAGTGCTAGAGCACCAGGGTCGGAGTACTTC; D gene: -; J gene: TRBJ2-7; clone size: -; V gene: TRBV20-1
CDR3 protein: CASRAGLAGPYEQYF; CDR3 DNA: TGTGCCAGCAGAGCCGGACTAGCGGGACCCTACGAGCAGTACTTC; D gene: TRBD2; J gene: TRBJ2-7; clone size: -; V gene: TRBV28
CDR3 protein: CATSSAATNEKLFF; CDR3 DNA: TGTGCCACCAGCAGCGCAGCAACTAATGAAAAACTGTTTTTT; D gene: -; J gene: TRBJ1-4; clone size: -; V gene: TRBV15
CDR3 protein: CASSLRLAGGGSTDTQYF; CDR3 DNA: TGTGCCAGCAGCTTGAGGCTAGCGGGAGGTGGTAGCACAGATACGCAGTATTTT; D gene: TRBD2; J gene: TRBJ2-3; clone size: -; V gene: TRBV5-6
CDR3 protein: CASSLCGGRQPASYGQYF; CDR3 DNA: TGTGCCAGCAGTTTATGCGGAGGGCGGCAGCCTGCCTCCTACGGGCAGTACTTC; D gene: -; J gene: TRBJ2-7; clone size: -; V gene: TRBV28
CDR3 protein: CASRGDPIPGQGQLVGGTQYF; CDR3 DNA: TGTGCCAGCAGGGGCGACCCTATCCCGGGACAGGGTCAGCTAGTCGGGGGTACGCAGTATTTT; D gene: TRBD1; J gene: TRBJ2-3; clone size: -; V gene: TRBV2
CDR3 protein: CASSDLRDSYSNQPQHF; CDR3 DNA: TGTGCCAGCAGTGACCTACGGGACAGTTATAGCAATCAGCCCCAGCATTTT; D gene: TRBD1; J gene: TRBJ1-5; clone size: few; V gene: TRBV6-1
CDR3 protein: CASRPPERAQETQYF; CDR3 DNA: TGCGCCAGCAGACCGCCGGAAAGAGCGCAAGAGACCCAGTACTTC; D gene: -; J gene: TRBJ2-5; clone size: -; V gene: TRBV5-1
CDR3 protein: CASSPTGEASGNTIYF; CDR3 DNA: TGTGCCAGCAGCCCGACGGGGGAGGCTTCTGGAAACACCATATATTTT; D gene: -; J gene: TRBJ1-3; clone size: -; V gene: TRBV14
CDR3 protein: CASSKGHLTEAFF; CDR3 DNA: TGTGCCAGCAGCAAGGGACACCTCACTGAAGCTTTCTTT; D gene: -; J gene: TRBJ1-1; clone size: few; V gene: TRBV28
CDR3 protein: CASSYSGALNSYEQYF; CDR3 DNA: TGTGCCAGCAGTTACTCAGGGGCTTTAAACTCCTACGAGCAGTACTTC; D gene: -; J gene: TRBJ2-7; clone size: -; V gene: TRBV6-5
CDR3 protein: CASSPETSSYEQYF; CDR3 DNA: TGTGCCAGCAGCCCCGAGACTAGCTCCTACGAGCAGTACTTC; D gene: -; J gene: TRBJ2-7; clone size: -; V gene: TRBV4-2
CDR3 protein: CASSGTFGSNYGYTF; CDR3 DNA: TGTGCCAGCAGCGGGACATTCGGAAGTAACTATGGCTACACCTTC; D gene: -; J gene: TRBJ1-2; clone size: once; V gene: TRBV27
CDR3 protein: CASSPGWTGELFF; CDR3 DNA: TGTGCCAGCAGTCCAGGGTGGACCGGGGAGCTGTTTTTT; D gene: -; J gene: TRBJ2-2; clone size: few; V gene: TRBV6-5
CDR3 protein: CASSVGANEQFF; CDR3 DNA: TGTGCCAGCAGTGTGGGGGCGAATGAGCAGTTCTTC; D gene: -; J gene: TRBJ2-1; clone size: -; V gene: TRBV25-1
CDR3 protein: CASNTGGQETQYF; CDR3 DNA: TGTGCCAGCAACACTGGGGGACAGGAGACCCAGTACTTC; D gene: TRBD1; J gene: TRBJ2-5; clone size: once; V gene: TRBV5-4
CDR3 protein: CASSVNRENTEAFF; CDR3 DNA: TGTGCCAGCAGCGTAAACAGGGAGAACACTGAAGCTTTCTTT; D gene: -; J gene: TRBJ1-1; clone size: -; V gene: TRBV5-5
CDR3 protein: CASRSGFYEQYF; CDR3 DNA: TGTGCCAGCAGGTCAGGGTTCTACGAGCAGTACTTC; D gene: -; J gene: TRBJ2-7; clone size: -; V gene: TRBV28
CDR3 protein: CASSLGTGSDEKLFF; CDR3 DNA: TGTGCCAGCAGCTTAGGGACAGGGAGTGATGAAAAACTGTTTTTT; D gene: TRBD1; J gene: TRBJ1-4; clone size: few; V gene: TRBV11-2
CDR3 protein: CASPPSLRYEQYF; CDR3 DNA: TGCGCCAGCCCTCCTTCCTTGAGGTACGAGCAGTACTTC; D gene: -; J gene: TRBJ2-7; clone size: -; V gene: TRBV23-1
CDR3 protein: CAWRGTSGRRYNEQFF; CDR3 DNA: TGTGCCTGGAGGGGGACTAGCGGGAGACGGTACAATGAGCAGTTCTTC; D gene: TRBD2; J gene: TRBJ2-1; clone size: -; V gene: TRBV30
CDR3 protein: CASSDGRGENTEAFF; CDR3 DNA: TGTGCCAGCAGTGACGGGCGGGGGGAGAACACTGAAGCTTTCTTT; D gene: -; J gene: TRBJ1-1; clone size: few; V gene: TRBV6-1
CDR3 protein: CASSLAALPSYNEQFF; CDR3 DNA: TGTGCCAGTAGCCTAGCGGCGCTCCCCTCCTACAATGAGCAGTTCTTC; D gene: TRBD2; J gene: TRBJ2-1; clone size: few; V gene: TRBV19
CDR3 protein: CASSPNGSFETQYF; CDR3 DNA: TGTGCCAGCTCACCGAACGGGAGTTTTGAGACCCAGTACTTC; D gene: -; J gene: TRBJ2-5; clone size: -; V gene: TRBV18
CDR3 protein: CASSLGGGEDGYTF; CDR3 DNA: TGTGCCAGCAGCTTGGGAGGCGGGGAGGATGGCTACACCTTC; D gene: -; J gene: TRBJ1-2; clone size: -; V gene: TRBV5-6
CDR3 protein: CASSVALEGGSLDTQYF; CDR3 DNA: TGTGCCAGCAGCGTAGCCCTCGAGGGGGGGAGCCTGGATACGCAGTATTTT; D gene: -; J gene: TRBJ2-3; clone size: -; V gene: TRBV9
CDR3 protein: CASSGRESSYNEQFF; CDR3 DNA: TGTGCCAGCAGTGGTCGGGAAAGCTCCTACAATGAGCAGTTCTTC; D gene: -; J gene: TRBJ2-1; clone size: once; V gene: TRBV6-4
CDR3 protein: CASSLASTSASSYEQYF; CDR3 DNA: TGTGCCAGCAGCTTAGCCTCCACTAGCGCGAGCTCCTACGAGCAGTACTTC; D gene: TRBD2; J gene: TRBJ2-7; clone size: few; V gene: TRBV7-6
CDR3 protein: CASSPRDRAGSDGYTF; CDR3 DNA: TGTGCCAGCAGTCCCAGGGACAGGGCTGGGTCGGATGGCTACACCTTC; D gene: TRBD1; J gene: TRBJ1-2; clone size: -; V gene: TRBV6-6
CDR3 protein: CASSDSTGDGYTF; CDR3 DNA: TGTGCCAGCAGTGACTCGACAGGCGATGGCTACACCTTC; D gene: -; J gene: TRBJ1-2; clone size: -; V gene: TRBV6-4
CDR3 protein: CATSGLAVSSYNEQFF; CDR3 DNA: TGTGCCACCAGCGGGCTAGCGGTAAGCTCCTACAATGAGCAGTTCTTC; D gene: TRBD2; J gene: TRBJ2-1; clone size: -; V gene: TRBV15
CDR3 protein: CAITLAVGNEQFF; CDR3 DNA: TGTGCCATCACCTTAGCGGTGGGGAATGAGCAGTTCTTC; D gene: -; J gene: TRBJ2-1; clone size: -; V gene: TRBV10-3
CDR3 protein: CASSIRWGDHSYEQYF; CDR3 DNA: TGTGCCAGTAGTATACGGTGGGGGGACCACTCCTACGAGCAGTACTTC; D gene: -; J gene: TRBJ2-7; clone size: -; V gene: TRBV19